This entry describes one T cell receptor beta chain. This CDR3 comprises 15 residues. Trimming left V 1 base short and J 5 bases short, with 12 bases between. Germline loops: CDR1 MDHEN, CDR2 SYDVKM. Repertoires were generated with immunoSEQ multiplex PCR, while TCRdb's copy carries only in-frame clones and drops some. This sample has about 2,200 clones, with about 29% found just once. This entry comes from a study of graft-versus-host responses after intestinal transplantation. Turning to the study itself: All recipients were given anti-thymocyte globulin induction, and tacrolimus and steroids were then administered for three to four years.

The study plated 200,000 CFSE-labeled responders with 200,000 irradiated, violet-dye-labeled stimulators. A sort after the reaction isolated proliferating CFSE-low CD3+CD4+ and CD3+CD8+ responders. Study-wide findings and caveats: After transplant, early declines in HvG clones were associated with peak levels of circulating GvH clones. When patients had graft-donor T cell macrochimerism, their allografts held high graft-versus-host to host-versus-graft clonal ratios.

The clonotype was recovered from a human patient who was an organ donor for intestinal transplantation. Sequenced material: alloreactive CD8+ T cells from a mixed lymphocyte reaction culture, taken before transplantation. Subset meaning: CFSE-low proliferating T cells sorted from approximately 6-day pre-transplant mixed lymphocyte reaction (GvH or HvG direction). V is TRBV28 and J is TRBJ1-5; D gene ambiguous. The CDR3 DNA follows: TGTGCCAGCAGTTTATACGAGGGAAGGGATCAGCCCCAGCATTTT. The encoded protein is CASSLYEGRDQPQHF. The variable domain in full, completed from reference TRBV28 and TRBJ1-5, reads DVKVTQSSRYLVKRTGEKVFLECVQDMDHENMFWYRQDPGLGLRLIYFSYDVKMKEKGDIPEGYSVSREKKERFSLILESASTNQTSMYLCASSLYEGRDQPQHFGDGTRLSIL.